This is a list of T cell receptor beta chains from one sample in a study of cytomegalovirus exposure and HLA in healthy donors. Here immunoSEQ multiplex PCR was the method, and the copy in TCRdb shows in-frame clones only, minus some. The sample consists of fewer than 130,000 clones, under 85% of them appearing once. The sequenced sample consisted of PBMCs. The receptors shown here come from a young man in good health and CMV-seropositive. The CDR3 runs from the conserved cysteine through the conserved F or W. The D gene is left open where the match is weak. Rows may omit the clone size; those that give it use once, few, many or a size class.

V gene: TRBV2; J gene: TRBJ1-5; clone size: NA; D gene: NA; CDR3 DNA: TGTGCCAGCGGGAGACAGCCCCAGCATTTT; CDR3 protein: CASGRQPQHF
V gene: TRBV6-1; J gene: TRBJ2-3; clone size: few; D gene: NA; CDR3 DNA: TGTGCCAGCGGGAAAGAGACAGGTCGAGATACGCAGTATTTT; CDR3 protein: CASGKETGRDTQYF
V gene: TRBV5-6; J gene: TRBJ1-2; clone size: NA; D gene: NA; CDR3 DNA: TGTGCCAGCAGCTTGGCCGTTTACGCAGGGTGGGATGGCTACACCTTC; CDR3 protein: CASSLAVYAGWDGYTF
V gene: TRBV6-1; J gene: TRBJ1-2; clone size: NA; D gene: NA; CDR3 DNA: TGTGCCAGCAGTCAGCAGGGAAACGGCTACACCTTC; CDR3 protein: CASSQQGNGYTF
V gene: TRBV4-3; J gene: TRBJ1-2; clone size: NA; D gene: NA; CDR3 DNA: TGCGCCAGAACTTTTCCTCTTCTATACTATGGCTACACCTTC; CDR3 protein: CARTFPLLYYGYTF
V gene: TRBV2; J gene: TRBJ2-1; clone size: NA; D gene: TRBD1; CDR3 DNA: TGTGCCACAAACCGGGACAGAGGTCTGGGCAATGAGCAGTTCTTC; CDR3 protein: CATNRDRGLGNEQFF
V gene: TRBV6-1; J gene: TRBJ1-5; clone size: NA; D gene: TRBD1; CDR3 DNA: TGTGCCAGCAGGGGACAGGGTGGCCAGCCCCAGCATTTT; CDR3 protein: CASRGQGGQPQHF
V gene: TRBV21-1; J gene: TRBJ2-3; clone size: NA; D gene: NA; CDR3 DNA: TGTGCCAGCAGCAAAGGTCGGCAGGGCACAGATACGCAGTATTTT; CDR3 protein: CASSKGRQGTDTQYF
V gene: TRBV19; J gene: TRBJ1-5; clone size: NA; D gene: TRBD1; CDR3 DNA: TGTGCCAGTAGTATCGACAGGGGGCCTGGTCAGCCCCAGCATTTT; CDR3 protein: CASSIDRGPGQPQHF
V gene: TRBV7-2; J gene: TRBJ2-5; clone size: NA; D gene: TRBD2; CDR3 DNA: TGTGCCAGCAGCTTAATTGGAGGACTAGCGGGTGGAGAGACCCAGTACTTC; CDR3 protein: CASSLIGGLAGGETQYF
V gene: TRBV9; J gene: TRBJ2-3; clone size: NA; D gene: NA; CDR3 DNA: TGTGCCAGCAGCTTGGGGGGGGGCCGCACAGATACGCAGTATTTT; CDR3 protein: CASSLGGGRTDTQYF
V gene: TRBV6-4; J gene: TRBJ2-2; clone size: NA; D gene: TRBD2; CDR3 DNA: TGTGCCAGCAGTCTGACTAGCGGGAACACCGGGGAGCTGTTTTTT; CDR3 protein: CASSLTSGNTGELFF
V gene: TRBV30; J gene: TRBJ2-7; clone size: NA; D gene: NA; CDR3 DNA: TGTGCCTGGAGGCCGGAGTGGGGGCGGGAGCGGGCCGAGCAGTACTTC; CDR3 protein: CAWRPEWGRERAEQYF
V gene: TRBV19; J gene: TRBJ2-3; clone size: NA; D gene: TRBD2; CDR3 DNA: TGTGCCAGTAACCCAGCCGGGGGGGCCACAGATACGCAGTATTTT; CDR3 protein: CASNPAGGATDTQYF
V gene: TRBV27; J gene: TRBJ2-7; clone size: NA; D gene: NA; CDR3 DNA: TGTGCCAGCAAAGGCGGGGGACAAGCCGCCTACGAGCAGTACTTC; CDR3 protein: CASKGGGQAAYEQYF
V gene: TRBV6-1; J gene: TRBJ1-6; clone size: NA; D gene: TRBD1; CDR3 DNA: TGTGCCAGCAGTGAATTTTGGGGACAGGGAGAAAATTCACCCCTCCACTTT; CDR3 protein: CASSEFWGQGENSPLHF
V gene: TRBV11-3; J gene: TRBJ2-7; clone size: NA; D gene: NA; CDR3 DNA: TGTGCCAGCAGCTTAGGGACATCCTCCTACGAGCAGTACTTC; CDR3 protein: CASSLGTSSYEQYF
V gene: TRBV7-2; J gene: TRBJ2-2; clone size: NA; D gene: TRBD2; CDR3 DNA: TGTGCCAGCAACCCGGAGGGCGGGGGGGGCGGGGAGCTGTTTTTT; CDR3 protein: CASNPEGGGGGELFF
V gene: TRBV11-2; J gene: TRBJ2-7; clone size: NA; D gene: NA; CDR3 DNA: TGTGCCAGCAGCTTAGAGTTTAGCGGAGTGAACTACGAGCAGTACTTC; CDR3 protein: CASSLEFSGVNYEQYF
V gene: TRBV18; J gene: TRBJ1-1; clone size: few; D gene: NA; CDR3 DNA: TGTGCCAGCTCCGATGCGGGGTTGAACACTGAAGCTTTCTTT; CDR3 protein: CASSDAGLNTEAFF
V gene: TRBV19; J gene: TRBJ1-1; clone size: NA; D gene: NA; CDR3 DNA: TGTGCCAGTAGTATAGGACAGCTTGAAGCTTTCTTT; CDR3 protein: CASSIGQLEAFF
V gene: TRBV5-1; J gene: TRBJ2-1; clone size: NA; D gene: TRBD1; CDR3 DNA: TGCGCCAGCAGCAAGGGACAGAACTACAATGAGCAGTTCTTC; CDR3 protein: CASSKGQNYNEQFF
V gene: TRBV6-1; J gene: TRBJ1-4; clone size: NA; D gene: NA; CDR3 DNA: TGTGCCAGCAGTGGCCTCGGAGTTCAGAATGAAAAACTGTTTTTT; CDR3 protein: CASSGLGVQNEKLFF
V gene: TRBV2; J gene: TRBJ2-5; clone size: NA; D gene: TRBD2; CDR3 DNA: TGTGCCAGCACCGCCCTACTAGCGGGGCAGACCCAGTACTTC; CDR3 protein: CASTALLAGQTQYF
V gene: TRBV4-1; J gene: TRBJ1-1; clone size: few; D gene: NA; CDR3 DNA: TGCGCCAGCAGCCAAGAATTTCCCTCGGGACACCTGAACACTGAAGCTTTCTTT; CDR3 protein: CASSQEFPSGHLNTEAFF
V gene: TRBV28; J gene: TRBJ1-3; clone size: NA; D gene: TRBD1; CDR3 DNA: TGTGCCAGCAGCTTGGATACAGGGGACTCTGGAAACACCATATATTTT; CDR3 protein: CASSLDTGDSGNTIYF
V gene: TRBV6-5; J gene: TRBJ1-1; clone size: NA; D gene: NA; CDR3 DNA: TGTGCCAGCAGTGCCTACGGGGGGGCTGAAGCTTTCTTT; CDR3 protein: CASSAYGGAEAFF
V gene: TRBV6-5; J gene: TRBJ2-5; clone size: NA; D gene: NA; CDR3 DNA: TGTGCCAGCGGAGGAACACAACAAGAGACCCAGTACTTC; CDR3 protein: CASGGTQQETQYF
V gene: TRBV7-8; J gene: TRBJ2-2; clone size: once; D gene: TRBD2; CDR3 DNA: TGTGCCAGCAGCCATAAGCCGGGACTAGCGTTCACCGGGGAGCTGTTTTTT; CDR3 protein: CASSHKPGLAFTGELFF
V gene: TRBV10-3; J gene: TRBJ1-1; clone size: NA; D gene: NA; CDR3 DNA: TGTGCCATCAGTGAAAATGGGCAGGGCCACACTGAAGCTTTCTTT; CDR3 protein: CAISENGQGHTEAFF
V gene: TRBV19; J gene: TRBJ1-5; clone size: NA; D gene: NA; CDR3 DNA: TGTGCCAGTAGGACAGGTAATCAGCCCCAGCATTTT; CDR3 protein: CASRTGNQPQHF
V gene: TRBV4-1; J gene: TRBJ1-1; clone size: NA; D gene: TRBD1; CDR3 DNA: TGCGCCAGCAGCCAAGTCCCGGGACAGGGCGCCAACACTGAAGCTTTCTTT; CDR3 protein: CASSQVPGQGANTEAFF
V gene: TRBV19; J gene: TRBJ2-1; clone size: NA; D gene: TRBD2; CDR3 DNA: TGTGCCAGTAGTATAGAACTAGCGGGGGGTTTCTACAATGAGCAGTTCTTC; CDR3 protein: CASSIELAGGFYNEQFF
V gene: TRBV29-1; J gene: TRBJ2-7; clone size: NA; D gene: NA; CDR3 DNA: TGCAGCGTTAACGGACTAAACTTCTACGAGCAGTACTTC; CDR3 protein: CSVNGLNFYEQYF
V gene: TRBV19; J gene: TRBJ1-1; clone size: NA; D gene: TRBD1; CDR3 DNA: TGTGCCAGTAAGAGTCAGGGGGGCCATGAAGCTTTCTTT; CDR3 protein: CASKSQGGHEAFF
V gene: TRBV10-3; J gene: TRBJ1-2; clone size: NA; D gene: NA; CDR3 DNA: TGTGCCATCAGTGAGACCGACTATAACTATGGCTACACCTTC; CDR3 protein: CAISETDYNYGYTF
V gene: TRBV6-1; J gene: TRBJ2-7; clone size: NA; D gene: TRBD2; CDR3 DNA: TGTGCCAGCAGTGTGGGAGTTAGCGGGAACTACGAGCAGTACTTC; CDR3 protein: CASSVGVSGNYEQYF
V gene: TRBV19; J gene: TRBJ1-2; clone size: NA; D gene: NA; CDR3 DNA: TGTGCCAGTATTACTCTGGGACCTCTGAGAAGGGGGAACTATGGCTACACCTTC; CDR3 protein: CASITLGPLRRGNYGYTF
V gene: TRBV7-9; J gene: TRBJ2-2; clone size: NA; D gene: TRBD2; CDR3 DNA: TGTGCCAGCAGCTCGAGCGGGGGGGCCTACACCGGGGAGCTGTTTTTT; CDR3 protein: CASSSSGGAYTGELFF
V gene: TRBV19; J gene: TRBJ1-4; clone size: few; D gene: NA; CDR3 DNA: TGTGCCAGTAGGTATTCAACTAATGAAAAACTGTTTTTT; CDR3 protein: CASRYSTNEKLFF
V gene: TRBV19; J gene: TRBJ1-4; clone size: NA; D gene: NA; CDR3 DNA: TGTGCCAGTAGTATGCCGGGACTAGGGCTTGAAAAACTGTTTTTT; CDR3 protein: CASSMPGLGLEKLFF
V gene: TRBV19; J gene: TRBJ2-2; clone size: NA; D gene: TRBD1; CDR3 DNA: TGTGCCAGTAGTGTATACAGGGGGCAAACCGGGGAGCTGTTTTTT; CDR3 protein: CASSVYRGQTGELFF